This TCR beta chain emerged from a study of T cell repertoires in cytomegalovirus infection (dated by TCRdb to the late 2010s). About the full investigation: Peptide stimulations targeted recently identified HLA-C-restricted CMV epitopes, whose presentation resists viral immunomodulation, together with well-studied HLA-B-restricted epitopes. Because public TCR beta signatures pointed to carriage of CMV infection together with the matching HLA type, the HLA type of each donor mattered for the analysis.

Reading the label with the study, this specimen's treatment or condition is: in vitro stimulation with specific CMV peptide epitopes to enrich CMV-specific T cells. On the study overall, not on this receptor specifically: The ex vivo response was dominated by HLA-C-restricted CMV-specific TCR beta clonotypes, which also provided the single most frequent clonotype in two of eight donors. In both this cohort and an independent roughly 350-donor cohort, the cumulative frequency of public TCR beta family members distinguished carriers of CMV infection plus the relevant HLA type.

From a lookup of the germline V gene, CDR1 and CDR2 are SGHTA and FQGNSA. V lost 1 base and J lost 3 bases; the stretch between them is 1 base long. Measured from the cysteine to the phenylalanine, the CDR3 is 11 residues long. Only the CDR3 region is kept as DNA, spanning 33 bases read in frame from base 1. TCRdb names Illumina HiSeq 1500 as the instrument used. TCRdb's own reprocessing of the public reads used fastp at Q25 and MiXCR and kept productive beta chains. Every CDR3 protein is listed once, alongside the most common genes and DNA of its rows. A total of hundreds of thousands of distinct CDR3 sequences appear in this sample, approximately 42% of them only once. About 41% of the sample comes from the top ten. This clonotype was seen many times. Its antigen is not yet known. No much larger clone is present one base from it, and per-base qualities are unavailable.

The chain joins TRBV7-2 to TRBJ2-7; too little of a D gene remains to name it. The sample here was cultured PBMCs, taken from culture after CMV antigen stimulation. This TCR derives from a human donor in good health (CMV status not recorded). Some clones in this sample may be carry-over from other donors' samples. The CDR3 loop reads CASSLDYEQYF. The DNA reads TGTGCCAGCAGCTTAGACTACGAGCAGTACTTC. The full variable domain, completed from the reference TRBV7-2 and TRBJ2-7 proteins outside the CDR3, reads GAGVSQSPSNKVTEKGKDVELRCDPISGHTALYWYRQSLGQGLEFLIYFQGNSAPDKSGLPSDRFSAERTGGSVSTLTIQRTQQEDSAVYLCASSLDYEQYFGPGTRLTVT.